The clone carrying this T cell receptor (beta chain) was seen a few times. Its antigen is as yet unknown. The data belong to a study of vaccination effects on CD4 cells after COVID-19. Assay: immunoSEQ multiplex PCR; the TCRdb copy retains only in-frame clones and omits some. In the table there are around 71,000 clones, around 76% of which are singletons. Before sequencing took place, the ViraFEST assay used viral peptide pools to expand antigen-specific CD4+ T cells. Scientists isolated CD4+ T cells after a roughly ten-day culture period ended. Absence of prior SARS-CoV-2 infection characterized the vaccine recipients, who showed negative nucleocapsid antibodies. The sample was CD4+ T cells from PBMCs cultured with HCoV-OC43 spike peptides, taken before COVID-19 vaccination. Subset specified: HCoV-OC43 spike overlapping peptide pool stimulation. The clonotype comes from a human donor who received a COVID-19 vaccine.

CDR3 in amino acids: CASNQGINSPLHF. The CDR3 coding sequence is TGTGCCAGCAACCAGGGAATCAACTCACCCCTCCACTTT. The chain uses TRBV2 and TRBJ1-6; possibly TRBD1 for D (5 bases). Germline values: CDR1 SNHLY, CDR2 FYNNEI. The length of the CDR3 is 13 residues. Trimming removed 7 bases from V and 10 bases from J, with 14 bases in between.